This TCR beta chain was sequenced for a study of cytomegalovirus exposure and HLA in healthy donors. A multiplex PCR was run with 60 Vbeta primers and 13 Jbeta primers. Produced via immunoSEQ multiplex PCR; TCRdb's table is partial and in-frame only. The table records 150,000 to 250,000 clones, 85% of them present only once. Study findings and constraints: In an earlier analysis, in some 500 donors, most V segments appeared productive either ~87% or ~30% of the time. The study carried out a later analysis of TCR beta sequences. It associated 16,951 of them with specific HLA alleles at a false discovery rate of 0.05. In a later analysis, TCR beta V- and J-gene trimming showed a link to a missense DCLRE1C variant.

Concerning this clone: No antigen is known for it.

The germline CDR1 and CDR2 sequences are SGHVS and FQNEAQ. This CDR3 has 13 amino acids. V was trimmed by 5 bases and J by 5 bases, leaving 10 bases between them. This TCR was sampled from a woman between 45 and 65 years old in good health and CMV-seronegative. Material for sequencing was PBMCs. V is TRBV7-8 and J is TRBJ1-5; D remains unclear. CDR3 loop: CASSLSIHQPQHF. The DNA of the CDR3 is TGTGCCAGCAGCCTCAGTATCCATCAGCCCCAGCATTTT.